The table lists the clone carrying this TCR beta chain with many counts. Its antigen is not known. The sample originates from a study of T cells in Graves' hyperthyroidism and ophthalmopathy. Points from the study as a whole: Blood also showed most of the thyroid clonotypes that were expanded above 0.001.

What was amplified from RNA transcripts were TCR beta CDR3 regions. During a first-round RT-PCR of the TCR CDR3, the HTBI primer set was used. A single record per CDR3 protein comes from TCRdb applying MiXCR to the multiplex PCR reads. The data show 300,000 to 400,000 distinct CDR3 sequences, around 18% seen once. This sample holds PBMCs from roughly 10 ml fresh peripheral blood. The germline CDR1 and CDR2 sequences are SGHRS and YFSETQ. This CDR3 contains 15 residues. The ends were cut back, 0 bases at V and 2 bases at J, with 9 bases in the middle. Sequences were obtained from blood. The TCR was taken from a man between 18 and 35 years old with Graves' ophthalmopathy. V and J are TRBV5-1 and TRBJ2-1; D may correspond to TRBD1 or TRBD2 (5 bases each). The CDR3 reads CASSLDGTPYNEQFF. As DNA, the CDR3 is TGCGCCAGCAGCTTGGACGGGACCCCCTACAATGAGCAGTTCTTC.